The next 24 T cell receptor beta chains were all read from a single sample in a study of control samples from healthy donors and cancer patients (dated by TCRdb to 2018 to 2021). Library preparation employed the immunoSEQ multiplex PCR assay. Entries here come from immuneACCESS through TCRdb and include only in-frame sequences with V and J called. Some clones fail to appear in such tables; in the studies checked, an unresolved V gene covers under half of the shortfall, and the cause of the remainder is unknown. The sample has about 130,000 clones on record, 85% to 95% of them singletons. The ten largest clones represent 13% to 15% of the sample. The sequenced sample was PBMCs. Receptors originate from a man aged 55 to 69 with colorectal cancer.

The chain couples TRBV6-1 to TRBJ1-4; D is uncertain. Germline lookup yields CDR1 MNHNS and CDR2 SASEGT. The ends were cut back, 2 bases at V and 5 bases at J, with 12 bases in the middle. This CDR3 is built from 15 residues. The CDR3 region is CASSETPQRNEKLFF. In DNA, the CDR3 is TGTGCCAGCAGTGAAACCCCCCAGAGAAATGAAAAACTGTTTTTT.

The chain employs TRBV5-6 and TRBJ1-1; 7 bases are a match to TRBD1. V lost 2 bases, J lost 3 bases, and 4 bases stayed unmatched. Germline CDR1 is SGHDT and CDR2 is YYEEEE. This CDR3 is 14 amino acids long. Here the CDR3 reads CASSFRGAHTEAFF. DNA for the CDR3: TGTGCCAGCAGCTTCAGGGGGGCGCACACTGAAGCTTTCTTT.

This chain links TRBV28 with TRBJ1-2; TRBD1 aligns across 7 bases. After removal of 5 bases from V and 4 bases from J, the junction contained 7 bases not matched to a gene. Per germline, CDR1 MDHEN and CDR2 SYDVKM. The CDR3 sequence is 14 residues long. CDR3 bases: TGTGCCAGCAGTCCACAGGGGCGGGTCTATGGCTACACCTTC. It codes for CASSPQGRVYGYTF.

The CDR3 loop is CASSDRVNYGYTF. In nucleotides, the CDR3 is TGTGCCAGCAGCGACAGAGTCAACTATGGCTACACCTTC. This rearrangement joins TRBV3-1 (or the pseudogene TRBV3-2) to TRBJ1-2, with a weak D call TRBD1 (5 bases). This CDR3 region has 13 residues. Germline assignment: CDR1 LGHDT and CDR2 YNNKEL (reference sequence). The germline V and J ends were trimmed by 5 bases and 2 bases, with 9 bases remaining between them.

This clone was observed a single time. The chain is built from TRBV24-1 and TRBJ2-1; 8 bases agree with TRBD2. Germline CDR1 KGHDR, CDR2 SFDVKD. V was pared by 7 bases and J by 2 bases, with 3 bases of the junction left unmatched. The CDR3 covers 14 residues. CDR3 sequence (DNA): TGTGCCACCAGGGATAGCGGGGCCTACAATGAGCAGTTCTTC. Translation: CATRDSGAYNEQFF.

The chain combines TRBV5-6 with TRBJ1-3; no clear D gene. The CDR3 has 16 residues. Germline CDR1 is SGHDT and CDR2 is YYEEEE. Between the trimmed V and J ends, which lost 0 bases and 1 base, there was a span of 11 bases. DNA of the CDR3: TGTGCCAGCAGCTTGGGGGCCCGTGGGTCTGGAAACACCATATATTTT. Translation: CASSLGARGSGNTIYF.

The table lists this clone with a count of one. The chain links TRBV7-2 to TRBJ1-1; 9 bases agree with TRBD1. Germline V gene data show CDR1 as SGHTA and CDR2 as FQGNSA. The CDR3 is made up of 14 amino acids. Trimming removed 4 bases from V and 1 base from J; junction bases left unmatched: 1. CDR3 protein: CASSSQGANTEAFF. In DNA, the CDR3 is TGTGCCAGCAGCTCACAGGGGGCGAACACTGAAGCTTTCTTT.

This chain connects TRBV25-1 to TRBJ2-7, with 7 bases fitting TRBD1. Germline V lookup: CDR1 MGHDK, CDR2 SYGVNS. V shed 3 bases and J 9 bases; nucleotides not matched to a gene: 14. This CDR3 is 15 amino acids long. CDR3 coding DNA: TGTGCCAGCAGTGATAGTCCAGGGGGAGTCGACGGGCAGTACTTC. This encodes CASSDSPGGVDGQYF.

This clone was seen a single time. V usage is TRBV6-4 and J usage is TRBJ2-1, with TRBD1 matching 9 bases. V lost 3 bases, J lost 4 bases, and 1 base stayed unmatched. Germline V gene data show CDR1 as MRHNA and CDR2 as SNTAGT. The CDR3 covers 14 residues. The CDR3 is CASSEGQGYNEQFF. The CDR3, as DNA: TGTGCCAGCAGTGAGGGACAGGGATACAATGAGCAGTTCTTC.

This chain uses TRBV9 with TRBJ1-3, with a weak D call TRBD1 (5 bases). The CDR3 consists of 16 residues. Germline CDR1 is SGDLS and CDR2 is YYNGEE. V was cut by 1 base and J by 0 bases, with 11 bases left in between. CDR3 nucleotide sequence: TGTGCCAGCAGCGTAACTACCAGGGCCTCTGGAAACACCATATATTTT. Its translation is CASSVTTRASGNTIYF.

This rearrangement joins TRBV6-1 to TRBJ1-1, with D unresolved. Trimming took 3 bases from V and 9 from J, leaving 11 bases between them. The V gene's germline CDR1 is MNHNS and CDR2 SASEGT. CDR3 length: 12 residues. The DNA for the CDR3 is TGTGCCAGCAGTGATTCTATGGCCCAAGCTTTCTTT. It is translated as CASSDSMAQAFF.

This chain connects TRBV4-1 to TRBJ1-2; D possibly corresponds to TRBD1 (6 bases). Between the trimmed V and J ends, which lost 0 bases and 4 bases, there was a span of 12 bases. Germline loops: CDR1 MGHRA, CDR2 YSYEKL. The CDR3 is 15 amino acids. The CDR3: CASSQEGARSYGYTF. The DNA of the CDR3 is TGCGCCAGCAGCCAAGAGGGGGCGCGGAGCTATGGCTACACCTTC.

This CDR3 is CASSFPTTPDHEQYF. CDR3 sequence (DNA): TGTGCCAGCAGTTTCCCCACAACTCCCGACCACGAGCAGTACTTC. The V call is TRBV6-9, the J call TRBJ2-7; D is unclear. Germline values: CDR1 MNHGY, CDR2 SVAAGI. This CDR3 comprises 15 residues. V was clipped by 4 bases and J by 5 bases, with 18 bases between them.

The chain links TRBV5-4 to TRBJ2-1; 10 positions match TRBD2. V was pared by 4 bases and J by 6 bases, with 7 bases of the junction left unmatched. Germline-derived CDR1 and CDR2 are SGHNT and YYREEE (reference sequence). The CDR3 runs to 15 residues. In nucleotides, the CDR3 is TGTGCCAGCAGCCCGAGCGGGGGGGCGCGCAATGAGCAGTTCTTC. This translates into CASSPSGGARNEQFF.

The chain recombines TRBV19 with TRBJ1-2, with 12 bases fitting TRBD1. This CDR3 contains 15 residues. Looked up from germline, CDR1 is LNHDA and CDR2 is SQIVND (reference sequence). V gave up 5 bases and J gave up 8 bases; unmatched junction bases: 9. The CDR3 coding sequence is TGTGCCAGTAGTTTTGGGACAGGGGGCCGGGTGGGCTACACCTTC. Translated: CASSFGTGGRVGYTF. Full variable domain (rest looked up from reference TRBV19 and TRBJ1-2): DGGITQSPKYLFRKEGQNVTLSCEQNLNHDAMYWYRQDPGQGLRLIYYSQIVNDFQKGDIAEGYSVSREKKESFPLTVTSAQKNPTAFYLCASSFGTGGRVGYTFGSGTRLTVV.

The V and J genes are TRBV6-2 or TRBV6-3 and TRBJ1-5; TRBD1 might be the D (6 bases). Per germline, CDR1 MNHEY and CDR2 SVGEGT. CDR3 size: 15 residues. Trimming took 4 bases from V and 0 from J, leaving 10 bases between them. CDR3 region: CASSWTDYSNQPQHF. As DNA, the CDR3 is TGTGCCAGCAGTTGGACAGATTATAGCAATCAGCCCCAGCATTTT.

The chain recombines TRBV5-1 with TRBJ1-2; D ambiguous. V gave up 4 bases and J gave up 2 bases, with 6 bases separating them. The germline CDR1 and CDR2 sequences are SGHRS and YFSETQ. The CDR3 has 12 residues. The CDR3 reads CASSPENYGYTF. The CDR3 DNA reads as TGCGCCAGCAGCCCAGAAAACTATGGCTACACCTTC. The full variable domain, with the rest looked up from reference TRBV5-1 and TRBJ1-2, is KAGVTQTPRYLIKTRGQQVTLSCSPISGHRSVSWYQQTPGQGLQFLFEYFSETQRNKGNFPGRFSGRQFSNSRSEMNVSTLELGDSALYLCASSPENYGYTFGSGTRLTVV.

The chain carries TRBV2 and TRBJ2-7; D call uncertain. Germline-derived CDR1 and CDR2 are SNHLY and FYNNEI. The V gene lost 0 bases and the J gene lost 1 base, with 13 bases spanning the gap. The CDR3 has 16 residues. Here the CDR3 reads CASSEAQVAGSYEQYF. The CDR3 DNA sequence: TGTGCCAGCAGTGAAGCGCAAGTTGCAGGATCCTACGAGCAGTACTTC.

CDR3 sequence reads: CASNLDRGRMESYEQYF. The CDR3 region has the DNA TGTGCCAGCAACCTGGACAGGGGGCGAATGGAGAGCTACGAGCAGTACTTC. The chain links TRBV28 to TRBJ2-7, with 11 bases matching TRBD1. The J segment lost 3 bases and the V segment lost 7 bases, leaving 14 bases of the junction unmatched. Germline lookup yields CDR1 MDHEN and CDR2 SYDVKM. The CDR3 consists of 17 residues.

The chain carries TRBV29-1 and TRBJ2-3; TRBD1 is a possible D gene (6 bases). Looked up from germline, CDR1 is SQVTM and CDR2 is ANQGSEA. V lost 6 bases to trimming and J lost 2 bases, with 12 bases between them. This CDR3 has 13 amino acids. In nucleotides, the CDR3 is TGCAGCGTACAGGGCCTCCTCACAGATACGCAGTATTTT. Amino acid sequence: CSVQGLLTDTQYF.

The V gene is TRBV5-4, the J gene TRBJ2-3, with 9 bases identical to TRBD1. The CDR3 is 15 residues long. CDR1 and CDR2 from the germline V gene are SGHNT and YYREEE (reference sequence). The V segment lost 3 bases and the J segment 6 bases; nucleotides outside the gene matches: 8. The CDR3 DNA reads TGTGCCAGCAGCTCTACAGGGGGCGCGGAGGATACGCAGTATTTT. It codes for CASSSTGGAEDTQYF.

J is TRBJ1-5 and V is TRBV19; 7 bases are shared with TRBD1. J was trimmed by 3 bases and V by 8 bases; bases with no gene match: 7. Germline-derived CDR1 and CDR2 are LNHDA and SQIVND (reference sequence). The CDR3 totals 14 residues. The CDR3, as DNA: TGTGCCAGTCGACAACAGGGGATCAATCAGCCCCAGCATTTT. It specifies CASRQQGINQPQHF. Supplemented by reference TRBV19 and TRBJ1-5, the full variable domain reads DGGITQSPKYLFRKEGQNVTLSCEQNLNHDAMYWYRQDPGQGLRLIYYSQIVNDFQKGDIAEGYSVSREKKESFPLTVTSAQKNPTAFYLCASRQQGINQPQHFGDGTRLSIL.

Comments on this clone: The same CDR3 is also encoded by other DNA sequences in this sample. This sequence joins TRBV7-2 and TRBJ1-3; possibly TRBD1 for D (5 bases). The CDR3 totals 14 residues. The germline gives CDR1 SGHTA, CDR2 FQGNSA. V was clipped by 1 base and J by 2 bases, with 6 bases between them. CDR3 loop: CASSLGGTGNTIYF. CDR3 sequence (DNA): TGTGCCAGCAGCTTAGGGGGGACTGGAAACACCATATATTTT.

The chain is built from TRBV6-6 and TRBJ1-4; tentative D call: TRBD1 (6 bases). This CDR3 is built from 15 residues. Trimming pared 4 bases from V and 8 bases from J, leaving 17 bases between. Germline loops: CDR1 MNHNY, CDR2 SVGAGI (reference sequence). The CDR3 sequence: CASSSPGQEKEKLFF. The CDR3 DNA reads TGTGCCAGCAGTTCGCCGGGACAAGAAAAAGAAAAACTGTTTTTT.